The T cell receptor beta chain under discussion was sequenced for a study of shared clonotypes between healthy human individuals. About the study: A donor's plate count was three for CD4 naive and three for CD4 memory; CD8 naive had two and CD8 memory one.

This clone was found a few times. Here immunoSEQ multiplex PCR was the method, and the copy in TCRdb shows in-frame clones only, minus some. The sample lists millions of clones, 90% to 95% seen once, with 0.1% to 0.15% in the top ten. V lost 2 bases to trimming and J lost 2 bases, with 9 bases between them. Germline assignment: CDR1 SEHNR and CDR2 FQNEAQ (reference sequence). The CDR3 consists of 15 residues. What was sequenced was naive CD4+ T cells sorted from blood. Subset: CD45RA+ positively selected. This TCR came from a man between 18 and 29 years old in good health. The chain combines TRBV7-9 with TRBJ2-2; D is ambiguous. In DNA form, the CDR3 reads TGTGCCAGCAGCTTAAGCTCCCTTAACACCGGGGAGCTGTTTTTT. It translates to CASSLSSLNTGELFF.